This TCR beta chain was identified during a study of CD8 T cells in ankylosing spondylitis. Study-wide results and caveats: Apparently characteristic of ankylosing spondylitis blood was a TCR beta motif (roughly eight highly homologous variants). The authors reported significant enrichment of disease-linked clones in matched ankylosing spondylitis synovial fluid.

Trimming cost V 4 bases and J 4 bases; bases outside gene matches: 9. This CDR3 comprises 17 residues. Per germline, CDR1 SGHRS and CDR2 YFSETQ. By quantitative 5'-RACE with molecular barcodes, the TCR beta libraries were made. TCRdb reanalysed the 5' RACE reads using MiXCR and keeps one entry per CDR3 protein. The table lists some 200,000 distinct CDR3 sequences, over 10% of them singletons. On this clonotype: What it recognizes is unknown.

This chain connects TRBV5-1 to TRBJ2-1; the match to TRBD2 covers 12 bases. The sequencing sample was made of blood, either unsorted or a sorted T cell fraction (not recorded which). The source is a male donor with ankylosing spondylitis or in good health (not recorded which). The CDR3 DNA reads as TGCGCCAGCAGCCTTGGGACTAGCGGGCCCATTTACAATGAGCAGTTCTTC. It encodes CASSLGTSGPIYNEQFF.